A single T cell receptor (beta chain) is shown here with its context. The antigen remains undetermined. The data belong to a study of CD8+CD57+ T cells in acquired aplastic anemia. Looking at the study overall: Mean DNA quantity obtained from sorted CD4+ and CD8+ cells was around 2.9 ug.

This CDR3 comprises 17 residues. The V end lost 4 bases, the J end lost 2 bases, and 19 bases lay between the germline ends. Germline values: CDR1 SGHRS, CDR2 YFSETQ. Whole-study results and caveats: A significant difference in CD8+ Simpson's diversity between patients and controls was not found. Approximately 28 CD8+ CDR3 sequences were shared between patients and controls.

It was genomic DNA that served as the template for profiling TCR beta VDJ and CDR3. TCRdb re-analysed the reads in MiXCR, keeping a single row per CDR3 protein. Of about 190,000 distinct CDR3 sequences in the sample, about 64% were seen once. This chain joins TRBV5-1 and TRBJ2-1; D is possibly TRBD1 (6 bases). Sequenced input: sorted CD4+, CD8+, or CD8+CD57+ T cells (not recorded which) from PBMCs. The receptor's source is a human donor with severe aplastic anemia or a healthy control (not recorded which). CDR3 in DNA: TGCGCCAGCAGCCCAATCCCTGACAGGTTGCCCTACAATGAGCAGTTCTTC. It encodes CASSPIPDRLPYNEQFF.